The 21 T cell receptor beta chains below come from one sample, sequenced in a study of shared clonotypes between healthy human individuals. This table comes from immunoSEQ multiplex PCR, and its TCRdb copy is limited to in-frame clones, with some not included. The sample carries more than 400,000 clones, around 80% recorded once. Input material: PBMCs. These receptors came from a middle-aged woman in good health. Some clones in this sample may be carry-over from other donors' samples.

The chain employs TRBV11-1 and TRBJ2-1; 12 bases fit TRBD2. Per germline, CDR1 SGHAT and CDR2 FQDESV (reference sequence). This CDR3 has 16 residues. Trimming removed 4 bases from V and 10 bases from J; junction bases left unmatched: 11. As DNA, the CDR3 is TGTGCCAGCAGCTCCACTGCGGCTAGCGGGAGGGGAGAGCAGTTCTTC. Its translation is CASSSTAASGRGEQFF.

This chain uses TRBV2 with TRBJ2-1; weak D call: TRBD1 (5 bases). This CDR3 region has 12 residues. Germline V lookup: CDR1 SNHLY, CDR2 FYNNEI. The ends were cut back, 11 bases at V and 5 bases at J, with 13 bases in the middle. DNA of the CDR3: TGTGCCGCAGGGCTCAGCAACAATGAGCAGTTCTTC. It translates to CAAGLSNNEQFF.

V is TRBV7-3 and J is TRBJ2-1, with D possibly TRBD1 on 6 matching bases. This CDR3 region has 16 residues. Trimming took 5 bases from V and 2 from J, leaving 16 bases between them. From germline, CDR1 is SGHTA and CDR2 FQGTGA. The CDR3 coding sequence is TGTGCCAGCAGCCATAACAGGGTAGGGGCCTACAATGAGCAGTTCTTC. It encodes CASSHNRVGAYNEQFF. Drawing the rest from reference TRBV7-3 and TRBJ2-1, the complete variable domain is GAGVSQTPSNKVTEKGKYVELRCDPISGHTALYWYRQSLGQGPEFLIYFQGTGAADDSGLPNDRFFAVRPEGSVSTLKIQRTERGDSAVYLCASSHNRVGAYNEQFFGPGTRLTVL.

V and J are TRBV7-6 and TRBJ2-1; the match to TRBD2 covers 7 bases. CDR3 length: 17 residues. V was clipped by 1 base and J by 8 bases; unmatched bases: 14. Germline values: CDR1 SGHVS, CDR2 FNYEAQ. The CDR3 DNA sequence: TGTGCCAGCAGCTTAGGGGTGACGAGCGGGAAACGGGATGAGCAGTTCTTC. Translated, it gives CASSLGVTSGKRDEQFF. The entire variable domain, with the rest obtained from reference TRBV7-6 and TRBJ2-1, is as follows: GAGVSQSPRYKVTKRGQDVALRCDPISGHVSLYWYRQALGQGPEFLTYFNYEAQQDKSGLPNDRFSAERPEGSISTLTIQRTEQRDSAMYRCASSLGVTSGKRDEQFFGPGTRLTVL.

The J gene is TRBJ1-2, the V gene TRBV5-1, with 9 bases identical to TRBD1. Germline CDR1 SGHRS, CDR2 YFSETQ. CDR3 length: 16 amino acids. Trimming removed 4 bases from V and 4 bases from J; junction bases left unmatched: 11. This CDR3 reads CASSPGTGPLGYGYTF. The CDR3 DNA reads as TGCGCCAGCAGCCCCGGGACAGGGCCTCTCGGCTATGGCTACACCTTC. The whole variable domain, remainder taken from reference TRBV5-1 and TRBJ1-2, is KAGVTQTPRYLIKTRGQQVTLSCSPISGHRSVSWYQQTPGQGLQFLFEYFSETQRNKGNFPGRFSGRQFSNSRSEMNVSTLELGDSALYLCASSPGTGPLGYGYTFGSGTRLTVV.

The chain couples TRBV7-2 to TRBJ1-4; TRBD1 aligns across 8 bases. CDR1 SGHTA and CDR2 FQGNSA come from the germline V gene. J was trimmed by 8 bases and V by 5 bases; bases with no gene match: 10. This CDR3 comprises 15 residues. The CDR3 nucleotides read TGTGCCAGCAGCGCAGACAGGGGTGTTCACGAAAAACTGTTTTTT. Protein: CASSADRGVHEKLFF.

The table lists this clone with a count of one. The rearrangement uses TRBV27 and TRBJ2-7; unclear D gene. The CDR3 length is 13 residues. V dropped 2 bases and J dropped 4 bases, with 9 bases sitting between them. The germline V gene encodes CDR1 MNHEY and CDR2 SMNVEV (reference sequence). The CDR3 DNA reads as TGTGCCAGCAGTTTAATGAGTGGGTACGAGCAGTACTTC. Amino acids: CASSLMSGYEQYF.

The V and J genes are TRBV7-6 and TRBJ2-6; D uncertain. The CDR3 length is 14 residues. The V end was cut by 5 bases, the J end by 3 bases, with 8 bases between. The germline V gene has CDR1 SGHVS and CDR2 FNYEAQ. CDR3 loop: CASSREVGANVLTF. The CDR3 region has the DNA TGTGCCAGCAGCAGGGAAGTTGGGGCCAACGTCCTGACTTTC.

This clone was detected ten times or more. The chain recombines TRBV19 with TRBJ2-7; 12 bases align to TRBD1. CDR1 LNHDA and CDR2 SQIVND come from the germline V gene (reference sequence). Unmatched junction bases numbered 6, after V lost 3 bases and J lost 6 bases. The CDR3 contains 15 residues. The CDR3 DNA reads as TGTGCCAGTAGTATCCCGGGGACAGGGGGCTCCGAGCAGTACTTC. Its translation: CASSIPGTGGSEQYF.

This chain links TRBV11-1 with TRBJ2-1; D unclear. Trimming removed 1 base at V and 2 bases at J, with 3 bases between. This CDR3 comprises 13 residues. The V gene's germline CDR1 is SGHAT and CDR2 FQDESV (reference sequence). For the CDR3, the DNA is TGTGCCAGCAGCTTAGAGGCCTACAATGAGCAGTTCTTC. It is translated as CASSLEAYNEQFF.

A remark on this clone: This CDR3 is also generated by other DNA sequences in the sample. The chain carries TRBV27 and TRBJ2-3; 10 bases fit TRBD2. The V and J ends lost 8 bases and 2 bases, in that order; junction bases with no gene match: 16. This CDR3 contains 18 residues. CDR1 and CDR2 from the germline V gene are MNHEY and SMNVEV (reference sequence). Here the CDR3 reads CASRTLAELAGYTDTQYF. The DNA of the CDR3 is TGTGCCAGCCGCACACTCGCAGAACTAGCGGGATACACAGATACGCAGTATTTT.

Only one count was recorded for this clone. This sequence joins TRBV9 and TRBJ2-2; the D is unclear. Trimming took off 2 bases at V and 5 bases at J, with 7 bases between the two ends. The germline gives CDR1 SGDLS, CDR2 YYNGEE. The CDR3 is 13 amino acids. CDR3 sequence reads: CASSVRLTGELFF. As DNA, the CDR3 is TGTGCCAGCAGCGTTAGGTTGACCGGGGAGCTGTTTTTT. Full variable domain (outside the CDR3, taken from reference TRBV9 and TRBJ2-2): DSGVTQTPKHLITATGQRVTLRCSPRSGDLSVYWYQQSLDQGLQFLIQYYNGEERAKGNILERFSAQQFPDLHSELNLSSLELGDSALYFCASSVRLTGELFFGEGSRLTVL.

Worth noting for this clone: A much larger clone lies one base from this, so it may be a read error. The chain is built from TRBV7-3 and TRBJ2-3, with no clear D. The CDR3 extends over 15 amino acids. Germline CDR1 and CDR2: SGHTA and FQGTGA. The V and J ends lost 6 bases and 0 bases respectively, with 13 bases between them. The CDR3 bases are TGTGCCAGCAGTACCGGACGGTCTAGCACAGATACGCAGTATTTT. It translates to CASSTGRSSTDTQYF.

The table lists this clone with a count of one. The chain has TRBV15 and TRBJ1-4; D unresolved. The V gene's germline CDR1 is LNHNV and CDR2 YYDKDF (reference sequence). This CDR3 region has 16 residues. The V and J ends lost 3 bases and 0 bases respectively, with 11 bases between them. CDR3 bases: TGTGCCACCAGCAGGCTAAAAGTCGCAACTAATGAAAAACTGTTTTTT. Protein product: CATSRLKVATNEKLFF.

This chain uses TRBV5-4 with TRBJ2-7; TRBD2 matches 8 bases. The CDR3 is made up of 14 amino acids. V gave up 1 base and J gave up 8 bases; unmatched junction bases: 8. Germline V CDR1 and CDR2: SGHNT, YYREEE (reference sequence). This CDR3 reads CASSLLPSGRQQYF. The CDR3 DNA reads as TGTGCCAGCAGCTTGCTCCCTAGCGGGCGTCAGCAGTACTTC.

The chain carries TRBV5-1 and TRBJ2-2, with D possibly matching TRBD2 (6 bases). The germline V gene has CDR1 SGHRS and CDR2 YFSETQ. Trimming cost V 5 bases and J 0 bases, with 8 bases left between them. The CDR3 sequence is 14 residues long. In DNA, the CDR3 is TGCGCCAGCAGTAGCGGAGCGAACACCGGGGAGCTGTTTTTT. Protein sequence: CASSSGANTGELFF.

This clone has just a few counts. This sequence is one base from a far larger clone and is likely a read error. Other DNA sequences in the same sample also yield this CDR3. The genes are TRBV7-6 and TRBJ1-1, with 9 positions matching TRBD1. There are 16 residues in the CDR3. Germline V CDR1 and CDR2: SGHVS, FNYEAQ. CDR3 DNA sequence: TGTGCCAGCAGCCGAGGGACAGGGATTACGAACACTGAGGCTTTCTTT. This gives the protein CASSRGTGITNTEAFF. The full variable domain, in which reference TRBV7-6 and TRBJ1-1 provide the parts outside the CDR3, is GAGVSQSPRYKVTKRGQDVALRCDPISGHVSLYWYRQALGQGPEFLTYFNYEAQQDKSGLPNDRFSAERPEGSISTLTIQRTEQRDSAMYRCASSRGTGITNTEAFFGQGTRLTVV.

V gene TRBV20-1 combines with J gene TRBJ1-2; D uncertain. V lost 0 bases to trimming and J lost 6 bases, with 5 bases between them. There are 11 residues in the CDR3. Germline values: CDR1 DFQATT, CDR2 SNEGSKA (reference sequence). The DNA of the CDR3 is TGCAGTGCTAGAGATCTAGATGGCTACACCTTC. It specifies CSARDLDGYTF.

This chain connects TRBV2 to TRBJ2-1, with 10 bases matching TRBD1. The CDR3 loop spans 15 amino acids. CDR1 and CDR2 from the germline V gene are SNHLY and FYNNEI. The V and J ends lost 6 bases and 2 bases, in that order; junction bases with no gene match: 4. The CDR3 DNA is TGTGCCAGCAGCGCTGACAGGGGGCCCTACAATGAGCAGTTCTTC. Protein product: CASSADRGPYNEQFF.

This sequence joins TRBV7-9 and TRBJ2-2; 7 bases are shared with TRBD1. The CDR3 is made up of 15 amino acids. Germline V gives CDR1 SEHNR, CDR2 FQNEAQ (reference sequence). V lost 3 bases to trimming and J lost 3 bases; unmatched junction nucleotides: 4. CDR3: CASSFDRVDTGELFF. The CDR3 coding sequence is TGTGCCAGCAGCTTTGACAGGGTGGACACCGGGGAGCTGTTTTTT.

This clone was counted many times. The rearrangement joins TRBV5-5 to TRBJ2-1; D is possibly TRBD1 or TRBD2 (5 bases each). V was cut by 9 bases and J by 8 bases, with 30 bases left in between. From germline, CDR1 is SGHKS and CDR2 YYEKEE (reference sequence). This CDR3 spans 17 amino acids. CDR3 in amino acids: CATHSRASPRRGDEQFF. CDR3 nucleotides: TGTGCCACCCACTCGCGGGCTAGTCCAAGGAGAGGGGATGAGCAGTTCTTC.